The clone carrying this TCR beta chain was found many times. This sample is part of a study of identical twins. The V gene lost 1 base and the J gene lost 5 bases, with 9 bases spanning the gap. CDR1 is DFQATT and CDR2 is SNEGSKA in the germline V gene (reference sequence). The CDR3 runs to 12 residues. A universal primer binding site was introduced by template switching. The final cDNA contained unique molecular identifiers. In TCRdb, the 5' RACE reads were re-called with MiXCR into one record per CDR3 protein. The sample has over 500,000 distinct CDR3 sequences; about 20% are singletons. The same data also contributed to another study, on T cells expressing NK-cell markers. Per that study: The authors derived TCR beta repertoires from sorted CD3+CD56+NKG2C+, CD3+CD56+NKG2C- and CD3+CD56-NKG2C+ T cells.

This receptor was obtained from a woman under 30 in good health. The sample comprised CD4+ T cells sorted from blood. The chain uses TRBV20-1 and TRBJ2-7, with D unresolved. CDR3 residues: CSARAPAHEQYF. CDR3 DNA sequence: TGCAGTGCTAGAGCTCCCGCCCACGAGCAGTACTTC.